This T cell receptor (beta chain) was observed in a study of blood T cell repertoires in COVID-19. The overall study: Acute and convalescent COVID-19 specimens originated in the United States, Italy and Spain. PBMCs, B-cell-depleted T cells, or T cells were the source of the cDNA or gDNA that made up the material.

The protocol was immunoSEQ multiplex PCR, while the TCRdb copy is restricted to in-frame clones and leaves out a portion. Altogether roughly 100,000 clones are present, about 80% being singletons, with the ten largest covering 12%. With 5 bases removed from V and 0 bases from J, the gap between germline ends came to 12 bases. The CDR3 sequence is 14 residues long. Germline values: CDR1 SGHRS, CDR2 YFSETQ. V gene TRBV5-1 combines with J gene TRBJ2-7; possibly TRBD1 for D (6 bases). The material sequenced was peripheral blood. The sequence was collected from a human donor in a cohort sampled during active COVID-19. CDR3 bases: TGCGCCAGCAGGCCCGGGACAACCTCCTACGAGCAGTACTTC. Encoded protein: CASRPGTTSYEQYF.